This T cell receptor beta chain was sequenced in a study of T cells after yellow fever vaccination. Study-level points and caveats: Clones from primary vaccination mostly reappeared after the booster (roughly 95% CD4, about 88% CD8). Sorted repertoires could include abundant contaminating clonotypes from bulk cells. Compared with primary, the secondary response was weaker and peaked at day 5, not 15.

Concerning this clonotype itself: Its target is unknown.

The CDR3 sequence is 15 residues long. Germline-derived CDR1 and CDR2 are DFQATT and SNEGSKA (reference sequence). Trimming stripped 5 bases from V and 4 bases from J, with 18 bases between. Researchers made TCR cDNA using 5'RACE template switching, and this step added a universal primer site and UMIs. TCRdb ran MiXCR on the 5' RACE reads and lists one entry per CDR3 protein. The sample shows 65,000 to 70,000 distinct CDR3 sequences, 5.5% to 7.5% of them seen only once. J is TRBJ2-1 and V is TRBV20-1; a weak D match, TRBD2 (5 bases). The specimen was CD4+ T cells sorted from PBMCs, collected more than 14 days after the first yellow fever vaccination. The source is a young man who received the YFV17D yellow fever vaccine. The CDR3 protein is CSAPRAGADYNEQFF. CDR3 bases: TGCAGTGCTCCAAGGGCTGGAGCGGATTACAATGAGCAGTTCTTC.